A single sample gave rise to the 2 T cell receptor beta chains below, sequenced in a study of T-cell reconstitution after alpha-beta-depleted transplantation in children. Unique molecular identifiers were built into the TCRbeta library. MiXCR was run by TCRdb on the PCR reads, yielding one entry per CDR3 protein. The sample has about 460,000 distinct CDR3 sequences; about an eighth are singletons. The material was PBMCs from the stem cell graft donor, obtained from the stem cell graft. The receptors derive from a human donor who donated a stem cell graft to a child with combined immunodeficiency.

The CDR3 bases are TGTGCCAGCAGCGCAACCCCTGGGACGGCCAACACTGAAGCTTTCTTT. Amino acids: CASSATPGTANTEAFF. The chain recombines TRBV5-4 with TRBJ1-1; tentative D call: TRBD1 (5 bases). From germline, CDR1 is SGHNT and CDR2 YYREEE (reference sequence). V lost 4 bases and J 2 bases, leaving 18 bases between the germline ends. The CDR3 length is 16 residues.

This clonotype was observed a handful of times. The junction does not match germline at one end; this may be a read error. The genes are TRBV7-2 and TRBJ2-1; 10 nucleotides agree with TRBD1. CDR3 length equals 16 residues. Germline CDR1 and CDR2: SGHTA and FQGNSA. The CDR3 is CASSLAPGQGSNEQFF. In DNA form, the CDR3 reads TGTGCCAGCAGCCTAGCGCCGGGACAGGGGAGCAATGAGCAGTTCTTC.